What follows are 27 T cell receptor beta chains derived from one specimen sequenced in a study of cytomegalovirus exposure and HLA in healthy donors. The PCR used 60 Vbeta and 13 Jbeta primers. The assay was immunoSEQ multiplex PCR, and TCRdb's table has in-frame clones only and misses some. The repertoire holds about 180,000 clones, with approximately 84% as singletons. The source material was PBMCs. The source is a girl between 5 and 17 years old in good health and CMV-seropositive.

V usage is TRBV27 and J usage is TRBJ2-1, with TRBD1 matching over 8 bases. There are 15 residues in the CDR3. Germline V gene lookup returns CDR1 MNHEY and CDR2 SMNVEV (reference sequence). V dropped 4 bases and J dropped 9; count of bases not matched to a gene: 11. The CDR3 spells CASSWARQGNREQFF. The DNA of the CDR3 is TGTGCCAGCAGTTGGGCCCGACAGGGGAATCGTGAGCAGTTCTTC.

This chain links TRBV19 with TRBJ2-6, with D perhaps matching TRBD2 (6 bases). Trimming pared 7 bases from V and 0 bases from J, leaving 19 bases between. The CDR3 has 18 residues. The V gene's germline CDR1 is LNHDA and CDR2 SQIVND (reference sequence). The CDR3 region is CASTAGRGLSSGANVLTF. In nucleotides, the CDR3 is TGTGCCAGTACTGCAGGGCGCGGACTAAGCTCTGGGGCCAACGTCCTGACTTTC.

This chain uses TRBV2 with TRBJ2-3; TRBD2 aligns across 13 bases. J lost 2 bases, V lost 2 bases, and 10 bases had no gene match. The CDR3 is 19 amino acids. The germline gives CDR1 SNHLY, CDR2 FYNNEI. CDR3 nucleotide sequence: TGTGCCAGCAGTGAATCCTACTTACTAGCGGGAGGGCTCACAGATACGCAGTATTTT. It is translated as CASSESYLLAGGLTDTQYF.

V gene TRBV13 combines with J gene TRBJ2-5; 7 bases match TRBD1. V shed 2 bases, J shed 4 bases, and the junction held 7 bases outside the gene matches. Germline V gene data show CDR1 as PRHDT and CDR2 as FYEKMQ (reference sequence). The CDR3 is made up of 15 amino acids. For the CDR3, the DNA is TGTGCCAGCAGCTTAACACAGGGGAGAGGAGAGACCCAGTACTTC. As protein: CASSLTQGRGETQYF.

CDR3: CASSLYDTGELFF. The CDR3 coding sequence is TGTGCCAGCAGCTTGTATGACACCGGGGAGCTGTTTTTT. The rearrangement links TRBV5-5 to TRBJ2-2; D unresolved. CDR3 length equals 13 residues. Germline lookup yields CDR1 SGHKS and CDR2 YYEKEE (reference sequence). Trimming removed 1 base from V and 3 bases from J, with 4 bases in between.

The V call is TRBV6-5, the J call TRBJ2-5; D is unclear. Germline V lookup: CDR1 MNHEY, CDR2 SVGAGI. The germline V and J ends were trimmed by 2 bases and 3 bases, with 10 bases remaining between them. The CDR3 consists of 14 residues. The CDR3 loop is CASSYTTRKETQYF. In DNA, the CDR3 is TGTGCCAGCAGTTACACTACTCGGAAAGAGACCCAGTACTTC.

V is TRBV19 and J is TRBJ2-1; D gene uncertain. The V gene's germline CDR1 is LNHDA and CDR2 SQIVND (reference sequence). Trimming removed 5 bases from V and 3 bases from J, with 11 bases in between. The CDR3 covers 14 residues. CDR3 coding DNA: TGTGCCAGTAGTCAAGCTACCTTCTACAATGAGCAGTTCTTC. Protein: CASSQATFYNEQFF. Full variable domain (missing parts from reference TRBV19 and TRBJ2-1): DGGITQSPKYLFRKEGQNVTLSCEQNLNHDAMYWYRQDPGQGLRLIYYSQIVNDFQKGDIAEGYSVSREKKESFPLTVTSAQKNPTAFYLCASSQATFYNEQFFGPGTRLTVL.

The chain recombines TRBV7-2 with TRBJ2-7, with a possible D match to TRBD2 (6 bases). The V gene lost 0 bases and the J gene lost 2 bases, with 11 bases spanning the gap. CDR1 and CDR2 from the germline V gene are SGHTA and FQGNSA. This CDR3 has 15 residues. The CDR3: CASSLAEGLAYEQYF. CDR3 DNA: TGTGCCAGCAGCTTAGCGGAGGGACTCGCCTACGAGCAGTACTTC.

The rearrangement links TRBV15 to TRBJ1-4; D ambiguous. Per the germline V gene, CDR1 is LNHNV and CDR2 is YYDKDF (reference sequence). The germline V and J ends were trimmed by 5 bases and 5 bases, with 9 bases remaining between them. The CDR3 runs 13 residues. CDR3 loop: CATSPRENEKLFF. The CDR3 DNA is TGTGCCACCAGCCCTAGAGAAAATGAAAAACTGTTTTTT.

The chain uses TRBV19 and TRBJ1-2; 12 bases are a match to TRBD1. Per germline, CDR1 LNHDA and CDR2 SQIVND (reference sequence). J was trimmed by 2 bases and V by 5 bases; bases with no gene match: 15. CDR3 size: 19 residues. In DNA form, the CDR3 reads TGTGCCAGTAGTCAAAACCCCGGGACAGGGGGCGCAGTAAACTATGGCTACACCTTC. Translating gives CASSQNPGTGGAVNYGYTF.

The chain combines TRBV29-1 with TRBJ1-1; TRBD1 matches at 8 bases. The V gene's germline CDR1 is SQVTM and CDR2 ANQGSEA. CDR3 length equals 13 residues. V dropped 8 bases and J dropped 4; count of bases not matched to a gene: 9. CDR3 loop: CSSRTGNPTEAFF. The CDR3 DNA sequence: TGCAGCTCACGGACAGGGAACCCCACTGAAGCTTTCTTT.

The sample holds a few counts of this clone. The chain combines TRBV6-1 with TRBJ1-1; TRBD1 might be the D (5 bases). CDR1 MNHNS and CDR2 SASEGT come from the germline V gene. The V gene lost 1 base and the J gene lost 9 bases, with 6 bases spanning the gap. The CDR3 totals 11 residues. CDR3 nucleotides: TGTGCCAGCAGTGAAGGACAGCAAGCTTTCTTT. Translating it yields CASSEGQQAFF.

The genes are TRBV9 and TRBJ2-5, with D possibly being TRBD1 (5 bases). V lost 3 bases and J lost 2, with 14 bases in between. This CDR3 contains 15 residues. Germline CDR1 SGDLS, CDR2 YYNGEE. The chain's CDR3 is CASSAGPGAQETQYF. The CDR3 DNA is TGTGCCAGCAGCGCGGGTCCTGGGGCGCAAGAGACCCAGTACTTC.

The chain links TRBV30 to TRBJ2-1; 7 bases are a match to TRBD2. The V segment lost 0 bases and the J segment 5 bases; nucleotides outside the gene matches: 19. The CDR3 loop spans 19 amino acids. Germline V gene lookup returns CDR1 GTSNPN and CDR2 SVGIG (reference sequence). The CDR3 here is CAWSVYPLGSAGVNNEQFF. For the CDR3, the DNA is TGTGCCTGGAGTGTTTACCCCCTGGGATCCGCGGGGGTCAACAATGAGCAGTTCTTC.

In this sample, this clone turned up once. Written as DNA, the CDR3 is TGCAGCGTAGAACAGGGGGTTAACACTGAAGCTTTCTTT. Translating gives CSVEQGVNTEAFF. The J gene is TRBJ1-1, the V gene TRBV29-1; 8 bases agree with TRBD1. Germline CDR1 is SQVTM and CDR2 is ANQGSEA. V was pared by 6 bases and J by 2 bases, with 5 bases of the junction left unmatched. The CDR3 runs to 13 residues.

J is TRBJ1-6 and V is TRBV29-1; D remains ambiguous. V lost 2 bases and J 0 bases, leaving 5 bases between the germline ends. This CDR3 has 14 residues. Germline lookup yields CDR1 SQVTM and CDR2 ANQGSEA. The CDR3 region is CSVECSSYNSPLHF. The CDR3 region has the DNA TGCAGCGTTGAATGCAGCTCCTATAATTCACCCCTCCACTTT.

The rearrangement joins TRBV11-2 to TRBJ2-1; TRBD2 might be the D (5 bases). The CDR3 is 15 amino acids. Germline V gene lookup returns CDR1 SGHAT and CDR2 FQNNGV. Trimming took off 5 bases at V and 6 bases at J, with 17 bases between the two ends. CDR3 DNA: TGTGCCAGCAGCCCCAGGAGGCCCCCAACCAATGAGCAGTTCTTC. As protein: CASSPRRPPTNEQFF.

This rearrangement joins TRBV25-1 to TRBJ2-1; a possible D gene is TRBD1 (6 bases). Trimming took 0 bases from V and 13 from J, leaving 13 bases between them. The CDR3 is made up of 13 amino acids. Looked up from germline, CDR1 is MGHDK and CDR2 is SYGVNS. CDR3 coding DNA: TGTGCCAGCAGTGAATATCCCAGGGGTTTTCAGTTCTTC. It yields the protein CASSEYPRGFQFF.

The V call is TRBV5-5, the J call TRBJ2-7; tentative D call: TRBD2 (5 bases). This CDR3 contains 14 residues. V was shortened by 0 bases and J by 6 bases, with 13 bases between the two germline ends. Germline CDR1 and CDR2: SGHKS and YYEKEE (reference sequence). The CDR3 DNA reads TGTGCCAGCAGCTTGGGTCTAGCTGTCGGCGAGCAGTACTTC. The encoded protein is CASSLGLAVGEQYF.

This sequence joins TRBV6-5 and TRBJ2-5; 10 bases are a match to TRBD2. The CDR3 loop spans 13 amino acids. The junction had 2 bases not matched to a gene; V was cut back by 5 bases and J by 5 bases. CDR1 MNHEY and CDR2 SVGAGI come from the germline V gene. CDR3 nucleotides: TGTGCCAGCAGTCAGACTAGCGGGGAGACCCAGTACTTC. It encodes CASSQTSGETQYF.

The chain is built from TRBV7-9 and TRBJ2-2; D gene uncertain. The germline CDR1 and CDR2 sequences are SEHNR and FQNEAQ (reference sequence). This CDR3 has 16 residues. Trimming took 5 bases from V and 0 from J, leaving 13 bases between them. The CDR3 region is CASSLRLQPNTGELFF. The CDR3 DNA follows: TGTGCCAGCAGCCTACGACTTCAACCGAACACCGGGGAGCTGTTTTTT.

The chain has TRBV6-5 and TRBJ1-5, with D perhaps TRBD1 (5 bases). CDR1 is MNHEY, CDR2 SVGAGI, per germline. This CDR3 spans 14 amino acids. Trimming stripped 3 bases from V and 5 bases from J, with 11 bases between. CDR3 nucleotides: TGTGCCAGCAGTTATAGGGGCGAGGATCAGCCCCAGCATTTT. It encodes CASSYRGEDQPQHF.

The chain carries TRBV4-1 and TRBJ2-7, with D perhaps TRBD1 (5 bases). Germline V CDR1 and CDR2: MGHRA, YSYEKL. Trimming stripped 3 bases from V and 2 bases from J, with 14 bases between. The CDR3 runs to 15 residues. CDR3 DNA sequence: TGCGCCAGCAGCCATACCAGGGAACCTACCTACGAGCAGTACTTC. Its translation: CASSHTREPTYEQYF.

The rearrangement links TRBV18 to TRBJ2-7; 11 bases are a match to TRBD2. J gave up 1 base and V 4 bases, and 3 bases lay outside the gene matches. The CDR3 length is 15 residues. Germline V gene sequence: CDR1 KGHSH, CDR2 LQKENI. Written as DNA, the CDR3 is TGTGCCAGCTCACTCACTAGCGGGAGTTCCTACGAGCAGTACTTC. Translated: CASSLTSGSSYEQYF.

The table lists this clone with a few counts. The J gene is TRBJ2-1, the V gene TRBV30; 7 nucleotides line up with TRBD1. The CDR3 is 15 amino acids. The ends lost 3 bases at V and 3 bases at J; junction bases unmatched: 8. The germline gives CDR1 GTSNPN, CDR2 SVGIG (reference sequence). CDR3 bases: TGTGCCTGGAGACAGGGGACGATTATCTACAATGAGCAGTTCTTC. This codes for CAWRQGTIIYNEQFF.

This clone appeared a few times. This rearrangement joins TRBV7-2 to TRBJ1-1, with D maybe TRBD1 (5 bases). V was cut by 2 bases and J by 7 bases, with 23 bases left in between. The CDR3 covers 17 residues. Germline V CDR1 and CDR2: SGHTA, FQGNSA. For the CDR3, the DNA is TGTGCCAGCAGCTTAACAGGCCAGGGAAGTGGGGAAAGTGAAGCTTTCTTT. Translating gives CASSLTGQGSGESEAFF.

V and J are TRBV7-8 and TRBJ2-3, with 15 bases matching TRBD2. Germline assignment: CDR1 SGHVS and CDR2 FQNEAQ. V shed 5 bases, J shed 5 bases, and the junction held 5 bases outside the gene matches. The CDR3 runs to 16 residues. The CDR3 here is CASSPGLAGGLDTQYF. CDR3 nucleotides: TGTGCCAGCAGCCCGGGACTAGCGGGAGGCTTAGATACGCAGTATTTT. Full variable domain (rest looked up from reference TRBV7-8 and TRBJ2-3): GAGVSQSPRYKVAKRGQDVALRCDPISGHVSLFWYQQALGQGPEFLTYFQNEAQLDKSGLPSDRFFAERPEGSVSTLKIQRTQQEDSAVYLCASSPGLAGGLDTQYFGPGTRLTVL.